The clone carrying this T cell receptor (beta chain) was seen a handful of times. Its antigen is unidentified. Losses at the gene ends were 4 bases for V and 11 bases for J; bases not matched to a gene: 8. The CDR3 is 14 residues long. The germline V gene encodes CDR1 MNHEY and CDR2 SMNVEV (reference sequence). PCR was performed using 60 Vbeta and 13 Jbeta primers. Profiled with immunoSEQ multiplex PCR; TCRdb holds only in-frame clones, not every one. The data contain 18,000 or so clones, 65% to 75% of them seen just once; the ten biggest clones take up 3.7%. This record comes from a study of cytomegalovirus exposure and HLA in healthy donors. Findings and caveats of the study: Accurate HLA-A and HLA-B prediction from TCR beta sequences was reported for most subjects. A previous analysis found most TCR beta V segments productive roughly 87% or roughly 30% of the time.

Sequencing was done on a sample of PBMCs. The V call is TRBV27, the J call TRBJ1-6; TRBD1 matches 7 bases. The sequence was obtained from a man younger than 35 in good health and CMV-seronegative. The CDR3 sequence is CASSSRQGRAPLHF. Here the CDR3 DNA reads TGTGCCAGCAGTTCCCGACAGGGTAGGGCACCCCTCCACTTT.